This T cell receptor beta chain was obtained from a study of blood T cell repertoires in COVID-19. The wider study: Specimens from acute and convalescent COVID-19 originated in the United States, Italy and Spain. PBMCs, B-cell-depleted T cells, or T cells were the source of the cDNA or gDNA that made up the material.

In the original workflow: Reference gene primers were amplified, and this amplification served to estimate nucleated cell counts. TCRdb keeps only in-frame clones here, not all; method: immunoSEQ multiplex PCR. D and trimming come from the DNA, and the V and J calls and clone size come from that table. The sample has around 60,000 clones; over 80% are singletons. The V end was cut by 3 bases, the J end by 4 bases, with 9 bases between. CDR1 GTSNPN and CDR2 SVGIG come from the germline V gene (reference sequence). The CDR3 length is 13 residues. The specimen sequenced was peripheral blood. The source of this sequence is a woman older than 75 with acute or convalescent COVID-19. V is TRBV30 and J is TRBJ1-4; TRBD1 is a possible D gene (5 bases). This chain's CDR3 is CAWRLGGNEKLFF. The CDR3 DNA is TGTGCCTGGAGGTTGGGGGGTAATGAAAAACTGTTTTTT.